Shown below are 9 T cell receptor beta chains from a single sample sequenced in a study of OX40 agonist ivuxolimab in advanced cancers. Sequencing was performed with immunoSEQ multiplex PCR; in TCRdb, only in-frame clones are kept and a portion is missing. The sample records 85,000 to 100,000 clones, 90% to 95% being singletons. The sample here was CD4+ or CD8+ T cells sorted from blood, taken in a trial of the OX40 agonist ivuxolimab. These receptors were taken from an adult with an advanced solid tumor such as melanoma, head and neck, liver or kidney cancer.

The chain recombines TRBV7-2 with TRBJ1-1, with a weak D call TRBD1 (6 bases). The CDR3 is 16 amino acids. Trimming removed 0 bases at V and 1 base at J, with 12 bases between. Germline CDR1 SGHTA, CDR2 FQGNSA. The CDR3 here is CASSLAYQGSNTEAFF. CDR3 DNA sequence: TGTGCCAGCAGCTTAGCTTATCAGGGGTCGAACACTGAAGCTTTCTTT.

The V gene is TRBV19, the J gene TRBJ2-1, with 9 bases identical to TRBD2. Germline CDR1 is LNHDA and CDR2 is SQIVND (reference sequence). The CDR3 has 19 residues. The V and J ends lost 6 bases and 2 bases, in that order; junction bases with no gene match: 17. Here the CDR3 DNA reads TGTGCCAGTAGACCGGGTCGGCTAGCGGGGCCACGGACCTACAATGAGCAGTTCTTC. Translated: CASRPGRLAGPRTYNEQFF.

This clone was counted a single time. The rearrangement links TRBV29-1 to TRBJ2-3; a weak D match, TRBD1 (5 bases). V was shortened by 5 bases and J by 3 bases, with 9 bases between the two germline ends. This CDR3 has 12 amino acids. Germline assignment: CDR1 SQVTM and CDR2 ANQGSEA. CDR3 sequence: CSVRRQTDTQYF. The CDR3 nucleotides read TGCAGCGTTCGTAGACAGACAGATACGCAGTATTTT.

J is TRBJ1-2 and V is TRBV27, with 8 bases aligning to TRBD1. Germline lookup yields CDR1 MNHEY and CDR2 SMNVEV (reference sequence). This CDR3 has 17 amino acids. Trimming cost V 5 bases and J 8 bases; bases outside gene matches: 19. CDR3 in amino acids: CASSKYPGQALRGGYTF. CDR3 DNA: TGTGCCAGCAGTAAATATCCGGGACAGGCTTTACGAGGCGGCTACACCTTC.

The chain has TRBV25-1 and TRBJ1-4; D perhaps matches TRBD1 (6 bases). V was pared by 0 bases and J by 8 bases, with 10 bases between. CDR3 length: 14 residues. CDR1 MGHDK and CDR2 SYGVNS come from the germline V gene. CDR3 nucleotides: TGTGCCAGCAGTGAATATACAGGGAAGGAAAAACTGTTTTTT. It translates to CASSEYTGKEKLFF.

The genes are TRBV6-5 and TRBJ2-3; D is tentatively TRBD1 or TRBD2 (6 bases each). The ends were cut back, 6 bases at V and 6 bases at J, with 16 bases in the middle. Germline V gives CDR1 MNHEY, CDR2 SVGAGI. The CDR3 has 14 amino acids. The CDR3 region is CASRTHRGADTQYF. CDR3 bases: TGTGCCAGCAGAACCCATAGGGGGGCCGATACGCAGTATTTT.

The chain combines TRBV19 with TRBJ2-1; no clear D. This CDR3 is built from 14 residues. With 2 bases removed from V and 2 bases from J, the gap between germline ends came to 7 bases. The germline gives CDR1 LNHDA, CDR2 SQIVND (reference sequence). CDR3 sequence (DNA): TGTGCCAGTAGTATACAGACGCCCTACAATGAGCAGTTCTTC. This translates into CASSIQTPYNEQFF.

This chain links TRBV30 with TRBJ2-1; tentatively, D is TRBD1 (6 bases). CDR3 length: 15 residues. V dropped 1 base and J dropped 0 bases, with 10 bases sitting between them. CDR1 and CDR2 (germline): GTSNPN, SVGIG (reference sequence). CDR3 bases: TGTGCCTGGAGTGGGACAGCGAGCTCCTACAATGAGCAGTTCTTC. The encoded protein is CAWSGTASSYNEQFF.

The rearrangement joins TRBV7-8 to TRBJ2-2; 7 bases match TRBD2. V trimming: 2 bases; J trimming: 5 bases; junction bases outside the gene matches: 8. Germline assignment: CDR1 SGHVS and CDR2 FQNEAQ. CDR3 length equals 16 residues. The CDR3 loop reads CASSLPNSGLTGELFF. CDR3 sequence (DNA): TGTGCCAGCAGCTTACCCAATAGCGGGTTGACCGGGGAGCTGTTTTTT.